This T cell receptor (beta chain) originates from a study of CD8+CD57+ T cells in acquired aplastic anemia. The overall study: The study obtained an average of 3.2 ug of DNA from sorted CD4+ and CD8+ cells.

As regards this clonotype: Its target is not known.

Flow cytometry had shown expanded CD8+CD57+ cells in the patients chosen for sequencing. The blood sampling took place in patients who had so far received no therapy. Germline CDR1 SNHLY, CDR2 FYNNEI. CDR3 length equals 14 residues. V was shortened by 8 bases and J by 5 bases, with 16 bases between the two germline ends. It was genomic DNA that served as the template for profiling TCR beta VDJ and CDR3. From the reads, TCRdb called clonotypes with MiXCR, one entry per CDR3 protein. The sample has about 470,000 distinct CDR3 sequences, 25% to 40% seen once; the top ten hold less than 0.85%. Study-wide results and limits: In common between the patients and the controls were approximately 28 CD8+ CDR3 sequences.

Sample: sorted CD4+, CD8+, or CD8+CD57+ T cells (not recorded which) from PBMCs. The chain employs TRBV2 and TRBJ2-4; D possibly uses TRBD1 or TRBD2 (6 bases each). This clonotype originated in a human donor with aplastic anemia. The CDR3 DNA follows: TGTGCCAGCGGGTCAAGGGGGGCCCAAAACATTCAGTACTTC. This encodes CASGSRGAQNIQYF.